This is a list of T cell receptor beta chains from one sample in a study of monozygotic twins with inflammatory bowel disease. TCRdb processed the 5' RACE reads again and assigns one entry to each CDR3 protein, with no DNA. This sample's clone table lists around 380,000 distinct CDR3 sequences. Sequencing was carried out using blood. The receptors here all came from a human donor with ulcerative colitis or Crohn's disease, or a healthy co-twin of an affected twin (not recorded which). Both conserved end residues are part of each CDR3. The order of the fields is J gene, CDR3 length, V gene, CDR3 protein.

J: TRBJ2-3
length: 14
V: TRBV5-1
CDR3: CASSLEVPTDTQYF

J: TRBJ1-1
length: 15
V: TRBV5-6
CDR3: CASSWAGTSNTEAFF

J: TRBJ2-7
length: 12
V: TRBV20-1
CDR3: CSVRQDSYEQYF

J: TRBJ1-4
length: 16
V: TRBV2
CDR3: CASSEGRGGTNEKLFF

J: TRBJ1-1
length: 12
V: TRBV3-1
CDR3: CASSQLTHEAFF

J: TRBJ2-4
length: 14
V: TRBV19
CDR3: CASSSGPSGDIQYF

J: TRBJ2-3
length: 15
V: TRBV5-1
CDR3: CASSLGVRATDTQYF

J: TRBJ2-1
length: 15
V: TRBV4-1
CDR3: CASSHSREMYNEQFF

J: TRBJ2-1
length: 16
V: TRBV6-1
CDR3: CASSSPLAGGSNEQFF

J: TRBJ1-1
length: 16
V: TRBV3-1
CDR3: CASSQATPTVNTEAFF

J: TRBJ2-1
length: 14
V: TRBV10-2
CDR3: CASRGLAGIDEQFF

J: TRBJ1-6
length: 15
V: TRBV7-3
CDR3: CASSVTGTSGSPLHF

J: TRBJ1-3
length: 16
V: TRBV15
CDR3: CATSSPRGMPRDTIYF

J: TRBJ2-5
length: 14
V: TRBV6-5
CDR3: CASSYGASGFAQYF

J: TRBJ2-5
length: 15
V: TRBV6-5
CDR3: CASSHVRAAGQTQYF

J: TRBJ1-5
length: 14
V: TRBV24-1
CDR3: CATSDLATVQPQHF

J: TRBJ2-5
length: 15
V: TRBV10-3
CDR3: CAIRGPGTNQETQYF

J: TRBJ2-1
length: 15
V: TRBV15
CDR3: CATSRWGAGANEQFF

J: TRBJ2-2
length: 16
V: TRBV5-6
CDR3: CASSAGTSGFTGELFF

J: TRBJ1-1
length: 14
V: TRBV19
CDR3: CASSMRGPNTEAFF

J: TRBJ1-4
length: 15
V: TRBV19
CDR3: CASSPRGTTNEKLFF

J: TRBJ2-5
length: 15
V: TRBV5-4
CDR3: CASSPEGAKGETQYF

J: TRBJ1-3
length: 16
V: TRBV5-1
CDR3: CASSDGHTGSGNTIYF

J: TRBJ1-6
length: 13
V: TRBV6-2/TRBV6-3
CDR3: CASQWDASSPLHF

J: TRBJ2-1
length: 14
V: TRBV7-9
CDR3: CASRPRSLRDEQFF

J: TRBJ2-1
length: 13
V: TRBV5-1
CDR3: CASGPGGDNEQFF

J: TRBJ2-5
length: 16
V: TRBV3-1
CDR3: CASSAGLLWARETQYF

J: TRBJ2-3
length: 14
V: TRBV20-1
CDR3: CSAREGGNTDTQYF

J: TRBJ1-4
length: 14
V: TRBV5-5
CDR3: CASSLRKATEKLFF

J: TRBJ1-1
length: 16
V: TRBV14
CDR3: CASSQDRTVLNTEAFF

J: TRBJ1-1
length: 15
V: TRBV20-1
CDR3: CSAREFGRLNTEAFF

J: TRBJ2-1
length: 14
V: TRBV10-3
CDR3: CAIREQIQGNEQFF

J: TRBJ1-2
length: 15
V: TRBV3-1
CDR3: CASSQEGGANYGYTF

J: TRBJ1-2
length: 15
V: TRBV27
CDR3: CASSLFPSPNYGYTF

J: TRBJ2-2
length: 15
V: TRBV10-1
CDR3: CASRTSGRARRELFF

J: TRBJ1-2
length: 16
V: TRBV5-1
CDR3: CASSLVGQGVEDGYTF

J: TRBJ2-7
length: 14
V: TRBV4-3
CDR3: CASSQAPGTYEQYF

J: TRBJ2-7
length: 15
V: TRBV18
CDR3: CASSPSRVFGYEQYF

J: TRBJ2-1
length: 16
V: TRBV19
CDR3: CASRSPQANRVYEQFF

J: TRBJ2-3
length: 17
V: TRBV10-3
CDR3: CATCRGRQTSSTDTQYF

J: TRBJ2-7
length: 15
V: TRBV6-1
CDR3: CASRNQQRPYYEQYF

J: TRBJ2-3
length: 17
V: TRBV5-1
CDR3: CASSLGLAGVGTDTQYF

J: TRBJ2-2
length: 14
V: TRBV10-3
CDR3: CAISVHPNTGELFF

J: TRBJ2-3
length: 14
V: TRBV5-1
CDR3: CASCQQGALDTQYF

J: TRBJ2-6
length: 15
V: TRBV5-1
CDR3: CASSGTASGANVLTF

J: TRBJ1-1
length: 17
V: TRBV5-1
CDR3: CASSLVSDSRMNTEAFF